The clone carrying this T cell receptor beta chain was detected only once. Trimming cost V 3 bases and J 7 bases, with 7 bases left between them. This CDR3 is 11 amino acids long. Germline V gene lookup returns CDR1 MNHEY and CDR2 SMNVEV (reference sequence). The data derive from a study of blood T cell repertoires in COVID-19. Study overall: The United States, Italy and Spain supplied acute and convalescent COVID-19 samples.

Using immunoSEQ multiplex PCR, the repertoire was profiled, and TCRdb retains in-frame clones only, with some absent. The repertoire consists of over 60,000 clones, with under 90% occurring once and the leading ten covering 11%. This TCR was sampled from a man aged 70-80 years with active or convalescent COVID-19. The genes are TRBV27 and TRBJ2-7, with unresolved D. What was sequenced was peripheral blood. The CDR3 sequence is CASSFLSEQYF. DNA for the CDR3: TGTGCCAGCAGTTTTTTGTCGGAGCAGTACTTC.